These T cell receptor beta chains were read from a single sample in a study of blood T cells in healthy people across ages. TCRdb processed the 5' RACE reads anew with MiXCR; each CDR3 protein has one entry. The table shows approximately 850,000 distinct CDR3 sequences, with around 43% occurring only once. The source material was blood. The receptor set was obtained from a man between 60 and 75 years old in good health. Both conserved end residues are part of each CDR3. A D gene is named only where the DNA matches it firmly. Not every row has a clone size; where given, it reads once, few, many or a size class.

TRBJ2-1,TRBV6-2/TRBV6-3,TRBD2,.,TGTGCCAGCAGTTTAACTAGCGGGTTGAGCTCCTACAATGAGCAGTTCTTC,CASSLTSGLSSYNEQFF
TRBJ2-1,TRBV6-5,.,.,TGTGCCAGCAGTGGTTTGGGTGGCGGGGACAATGAGCAGTTCTTC,CASSGLGGGDNEQFF
TRBJ2-3,TRBV29-1,.,.,TGCAGCGGTGAAGTACTAGATACGCAGTATTTT,CSGEVLDTQYF
TRBJ2-4,TRBV6-5,TRBD1,.,TGTGCCAGCAGCATGGGACAGGGGGCAAACATTCAGTACTTC,CASSMGQGANIQYF
TRBJ1-6,TRBV20-1,.,.,TGCAGTGCTAGACAAACAGGGAGTTCACCCCTCCACTTT,CSARQTGSSPLHF
TRBJ2-6,TRBV29-1,.,.,TGCAGCGTTTTGGCAGGCCAACAAGTGAACTCTGGGGCCAACGTCCTGACTTTC,CSVLAGQQVNSGANVLTF
TRBJ1-1,TRBV6-2/TRBV6-3,TRBD1,.,TGTGCCAGCAGAGACAGGGGGGGACTCTTTGAAGCTTTCTTT,CASRDRGGLFEAFF
TRBJ2-1,TRBV6-5,.,.,TGTGCCAGCAGTACAACCGGGACCTACAACAATGAGCAGTTCTTC,CASSTTGTYNNEQFF
TRBJ2-3,TRBV7-2,TRBD2,.,TGTGCCAGCAGCTCCGGACTAGCGGGGTACACAGATACGCAGTATTTT,CASSSGLAGYTDTQYF
TRBJ1-2,TRBV20-1,.,.,TGCAGTGCTGGAACCGGGACGGAATATGGCCACACCTTC,CSAGTGTEYGHTF
TRBJ2-7,TRBV6-1,TRBD1,.,TGTGCCAGCAGTGAATCCCCGGGACAGGGGGACTACGAGCAGTACTTC,CASSESPGQGDYEQYF
TRBJ2-1,TRBV29-1,.,once,TGCAGCGTTGAAGAGCCCTCCGGTGTTAATGAGCAGTTCTTC,CSVEEPSGVNEQFF
TRBJ1-5,TRBV7-2,.,.,TGTGCCAGCAACGACTACGGAGATCAGCCCCAGCATTTT,CASNDYGDQPQHF
TRBJ2-1,TRBV11-3,.,.,TGTGCCAGCAGCATGCCTGGGGAGGATGAGCAGTTCTTC,CASSMPGEDEQFF
TRBJ2-1,TRBV13,.,.,TGTGCCAGCAGCCCAGACAATGAGCCGTTCTTC,CASSPDNEPFF
TRBJ2-2,TRBV12-3/TRBV12-4,.,.,TGTGCCAGCAGTTTACAGATTAGGACCGGGGAGCTGTTTTTT,CASSLQIRTGELFF
TRBJ2-3,TRBV7-9,TRBD2,.,TGTGCCAGCAGCTTAGAGAGGACTAGCGGCACAGATACGCAGTATTTT,CASSLERTSGTDTQYF
TRBJ1-1,TRBV28,.,many,TGTGCCAGCAGCTTGCGCACTGAAGCTTTCTTT,CASSLRTEAFF
TRBJ1-2,TRBV20-1,.,.,TGCAGTGCTAGAGACAGGGACGGCTACACCTTC,CSARDRDGYTF
TRBJ2-4,TRBV20-1,TRBD2,.,TGCAGTGCTAGACCCGTAGCGGGGGAATCCAGGGAGTGCGATAGCAAAAACATTCAGTACTTC,CSARPVAGESRECDSKNIQYF
TRBJ2-7,TRBV7-2,.,.,TGTGCCAGCAGCTTAGGATGGCAAAACGAGCAGTACTTC,CASSLGWQNEQYF
TRBJ1-4,TRBV12-3/TRBV12-4,TRBD1,.,TGTGCCAGCAGTCTCACCGGGACAGGGGAGGGAAAACTGTTTTTT,CASSLTGTGEGKLFF
TRBJ2-5,TRBV7-2,TRBD2,many,TGTGCCAGCAGCCTGCGACTAGCGGGGTACCAAGAGACCCAGTACTTC,CASSLRLAGYQETQYF
TRBJ2-7,TRBV9,TRBD1,.,TGTGCCAGCAGCGCCGGGACAGGGGGTTATGCCTACGAGCAGTACTTC,CASSAGTGGYAYEQYF
TRBJ2-4,TRBV20-1,.,many,TGCAGTGCTAGAGATACCACCTCGCTAGCCAAAAACATTCAGTACTTC,CSARDTTSLAKNIQYF
TRBJ2-7,TRBV11-1,.,few,TGTGCCAGCAGCTTACCCAGGGGTATCCACGAGCAGTACTTC,CASSLPRGIHEQYF
TRBJ2-1,TRBV12-3/TRBV12-4,.,.,TGTGCCAGCTCTGGACAGCGATACAATGAGCAGTTCTTC,CASSGQRYNEQFF
TRBJ2-5,TRBV6-5,.,.,TGTGCCAGCACGAAATGGGAAGGGGAGACCCAGTACTTC,CASTKWEGETQYF
TRBJ2-5,TRBV2,.,.,TGTGCCAGCGGGCAGGGCTTGACTTCTAGACCCCAGTACTTC,CASGQGLTSRPQYF
TRBJ2-7,TRBV4-3,TRBD2,.,TGCGCCAGCAGCTCTCGAGCGGGGGGCTCCTACAATGAGCAGTACTTC,CASSSRAGGSYNEQYF
TRBJ2-5,TRBV7-9,.,.,TGTACCAGCAGCTCCCCCGGAGCGACCCAGTACTTC,CTSSSPGATQYF
TRBJ2-7,TRBV5-1,TRBD2,.,TGCGCCAGCAGCTTGATTTCTAGCGGGGGTCCGATCACCTACGAGCAGTACTTC,CASSLISSGGPITYEQYF
TRBJ2-7,TRBV6-2/TRBV6-3,.,.,TGTGCCAGCAGTCGGAATCGTATCTACGAGCAGTACTTC,CASSRNRIYEQYF
TRBJ2-7,TRBV20-1,TRBD1,.,TGCAGTGCCCAGGGACAGGGGCGATACGAGCAGTACTTC,CSAQGQGRYEQYF
TRBJ2-7,TRBV15,.,.,TGTGCCACCAGCAGGGCTCGTGGCGAGCAGTACTTC,CATSRARGEQYF
TRBJ2-3,TRBV12-3/TRBV12-4,TRBD1,.,TGTGCCAGCAGGGACAGGGGCACAGATACGCAGTATTTT,CASRDRGTDTQYF
TRBJ1-1,TRBV11-3,.,few,TGTGCCAGCAGTCGAGGGGTAACTGAAGCTTTCTTT,CASSRGVTEAFF
TRBJ1-2,TRBV12-3/TRBV12-4,TRBD1,.,TGTGCCAGCAGTTTAGGGGGGACAGGGGCGATGGGGTATGGCTACACCTTC,CASSLGGTGAMGYGYTF
TRBJ2-1,TRBV27,.,few,TGTGCCAGCAGTTTGGAGAGGGGTTCCCCCTACAATGAGCAGTTCTTC,CASSLERGSPYNEQFF
TRBJ2-7,TRBV25-1,.,.,TGTGCCAGCAGTGGGGCATACCCCTACGAGCAGTACTTC,CASSGAYPYEQYF
TRBJ1-6,TRBV7-2,TRBD1,few,TGTGCCAGCAACCGGGACAGAGCCTATAATTCACCCCTCCACTTT,CASNRDRAYNSPLHF
TRBJ2-7,TRBV12-3/TRBV12-4,TRBD1,few,TGTGCCAGCAGTTTTGACAGGGCCGAGCAGTACTTC,CASSFDRAEQYF
TRBJ1-1,TRBV29-1,.,.,TGCAGCGTTGAACGCAGTCGCGGGGACACTGAAGCTTTCTTT,CSVERSRGDTEAFF
TRBJ1-1,TRBV2,TRBD1,.,TGTGCCAGCAGCGTGGACAGGGCCGGATATATGAACACTGAAGCTTTCTTT,CASSVDRAGYMNTEAFF
TRBJ1-3,TRBV5-1,.,.,TGCGCCAGCAGCTTGGATTCACCTGGAAACACCATATATTTT,CASSLDSPGNTIYF
TRBJ1-1,TRBV5-1,TRBD1,.,TGCGCCAGCAGCTTCCACGGGCAGGGGGGGACTGAAGCTTTCTTT,CASSFHGQGGTEAFF
TRBJ2-1,TRBV12-3/TRBV12-4,.,.,TGTGCCAGCAAGGTCCACAATGAGCAGTTCTTC,CASKVHNEQFF
TRBJ2-7,TRBV15,.,few,TGTGCCACCAGCAGACTAGCGACGAGCTCCTACAATGAGCAGTACTTC,CATSRLATSSYNEQYF
TRBJ1-1,TRBV10-2,TRBD1,.,TGCGCCAGCAGTGTCAGTCCAGGACAGGGAACTGAAGCTTTCTTT,CASSVSPGQGTEAFF
TRBJ2-3,TRBV20-1,TRBD2,many,TGCAGTGCCATCATAGCGGGGGGGGGCGTTCCCGATACGCAGTATTTT,CSAIIAGGGVPDTQYF
TRBJ1-2,TRBV7-9,.,.,TGTGCCAGCAGCTTTACAGGCGGAGAAAATAACTATGGCTACACCTTC,CASSFTGGENNYGYTF